These 14 T cell receptor beta chains originate from one sample sequenced in a study of blood T cell repertoires in COVID-19. Profiling relied on immunoSEQ multiplex PCR, and the TCRdb table lists in-frame clones only, not all of them. There are 27,000 or so clones in the sample; roughly 90% occur only once, and approximately 2.6% lies in the top ten. The sequenced material came from peripheral blood. Every receptor here comes from a human donor in a cohort sampled during active COVID-19.

The rearrangement links TRBV5-4 to TRBJ2-5, with a weak D call TRBD1 (6 bases). The CDR3 spans 14 residues. From germline, CDR1 is SGHNT and CDR2 YYREEE (reference sequence). Deletions cut 4 bases from V and 1 base from J, with 11 bases between. DNA of the CDR3: TGTGCCAGCAGCCAGCAGACAGGCCAAGAGACCCAGTACTTC. It yields the protein CASSQQTGQETQYF.

The chain couples TRBV10-2 to TRBJ2-7; tentatively, D is TRBD2 (6 bases). The V gene lost 2 bases and the J gene lost 8 bases, with 16 bases spanning the gap. The CDR3 spans 14 residues. Germline CDR1 and CDR2: WSHSY and SAAADI. CDR3 in DNA: TGCGCCAGCAGTGAGGCTCGGGACGGAGGGAAGCAGTACTTC. This sequence encodes CASSEARDGGKQYF.

This chain uses TRBV19 with TRBJ2-7; TRBD1 is a possible D gene (6 bases). Trimming took 4 bases from V and 5 from J, leaving 18 bases between them. Germline assignment: CDR1 LNHDA and CDR2 SQIVND (reference sequence). The CDR3 loop spans 15 amino acids. This CDR3 is CASSTTGTTADEQYF. CDR3 nucleotides: TGTGCCAGTAGTACAACCGGGACAACCGCTGACGAGCAGTACTTC.

This chain connects TRBV5-1 to TRBJ1-6; 7 bases line up with TRBD1. From germline, CDR1 is SGHRS and CDR2 YFSETQ. Unmatched junction bases numbered 7, after V lost 9 bases and J lost 7 bases. This CDR3 comprises 13 residues. In nucleotides, the CDR3 is TGCGCCACCCGAGGACAGGAAAATTCACCCCTCCACTTT. Protein sequence: CATRGQENSPLHF.

The chain couples TRBV3-1 (or the pseudogene TRBV3-2) to TRBJ2-3; D call uncertain. Trimming stripped 3 bases from V and 6 bases from J, with 7 bases between. Germline V gene data show CDR1 as LGHDT and CDR2 as YNNKEL (reference sequence). This CDR3 has 12 residues. The CDR3 sequence: CASSQKADTQYF. For the CDR3, the DNA is TGTGCCAGCAGCCAGAAAGCGGATACGCAGTATTTT.

V usage is TRBV6-5 and J usage is TRBJ2-4; 7 positions match TRBD1. V lost 6 bases to trimming and J lost 3 bases; unmatched junction nucleotides: 5. The CDR3 loop spans 14 amino acids. Germline V CDR1 and CDR2: MNHEY, SVGAGI. The CDR3, as DNA: TGTGCCAGCAGCCAGGGGGTTGGCAAAAACATTCAGTACTTC. Protein: CASSQGVGKNIQYF.

The chain combines TRBV9 with TRBJ1-2; 11 positions match TRBD1. The CDR3 consists of 16 residues. The trim removed 0 bases at V and 3 bases at J, leaving 4 bases unmatched. Germline values: CDR1 SGDLS, CDR2 YYNGEE. The DNA for the CDR3 is TGTGCCAGCAGCGTAGACGGGACAGGGGGGGACTATGGCTACACCTTC. This gives the protein CASSVDGTGGDYGYTF.

V and J are TRBV4-1 and TRBJ2-6, with D tentatively TRBD2 (5 bases). The CDR3 covers 16 residues. Germline CDR1 reads MGHRA; CDR2 reads YSYEKL. V was shortened by 2 bases and J by 3 bases, with 11 bases between the two germline ends. CDR3 amino acids: CASSQQKSGGANVLTF. The DNA for the CDR3 is TGCGCCAGCAGCCAACAAAAGAGCGGTGGGGCCAACGTCCTGACTTTC.

The CDR3 is CASSLGGNYEQYF. In DNA form, the CDR3 reads TGTGCCAGCAGCTTAGGAGGGAACTACGAGCAGTACTTC. The rearrangement uses TRBV7-9 and TRBJ2-7, with a possible D match to TRBD2 (5 bases). V was pared by 1 base and J by 3 bases, with 7 bases between. Germline V gives CDR1 SEHNR, CDR2 FQNEAQ (reference sequence). This CDR3 has 13 residues.

The rearrangement uses TRBV29-1 and TRBJ1-1, with D possibly matching TRBD1 (6 bases). CDR1 SQVTM and CDR2 ANQGSEA come from the germline V gene. V was cut by 6 bases and J by 2 bases, with 16 bases left in between. The CDR3 loop spans 14 amino acids. CDR3 sequence: CSVGAGATNTEAFF. The CDR3 nucleotides read TGCAGCGTGGGAGCAGGGGCAACAAACACTGAAGCTTTCTTT.

V usage is TRBV28 and J usage is TRBJ1-2; D unclear. Germline values: CDR1 MDHEN, CDR2 SYDVKM. The CDR3 spans 12 residues. V lost 5 bases, J lost 5 bases, and 9 bases lay in between. In DNA form, the CDR3 reads TGTGCCAGCAGTAACGACGGGTATGGCTACACCTTC. Its protein is CASSNDGYGYTF.

The chain joins TRBV5-6 to TRBJ1-2, with 9 bases lining up with TRBD1. This CDR3 contains 15 residues. With 0 bases clipped from V and 3 bases from J, the junction kept 3 bases outside the gene matches. CDR1 SGHDT and CDR2 YYEEEE come from the germline V gene. The CDR3 DNA reads TGTGCCAGCAGCTTGGCAGGGACAGGGTACTATGGCTACACCTTC. It codes for CASSLAGTGYYGYTF.

The chain has TRBV27 and TRBJ1-2; no firm D call. Germline V gives CDR1 MNHEY, CDR2 SMNVEV (reference sequence). This CDR3 region has 13 residues. V lost 2 bases and J 4 bases, leaving 8 bases between the germline ends. This chain's CDR3 is CASSLNPSYGYTF. The CDR3 DNA sequence: TGTGCCAGCAGTTTAAACCCTAGCTATGGCTACACCTTC.

The chain combines TRBV6-5 with TRBJ1-5; no clear D gene. The CDR3 consists of 13 residues. Germline loops: CDR1 MNHEY, CDR2 SVGAGI. V was cut by 0 bases and J by 6 bases, with 6 bases left in between. CDR3 loop: CASSYSMSQPQHF. DNA for the CDR3: TGTGCCAGCAGTTACTCGATGAGTCAGCCCCAGCATTTT.